Following are 3 T cell receptor beta chains from one sample sequenced in a study of CD8 T cells in ankylosing spondylitis. TCRdb reprocessed the 5' RACE reads with MiXCR, giving one entry per CDR3 protein. Of 250,000 or so distinct CDR3 sequences in the sample, about 24% were seen once. Sequencing used blood, either unsorted or a sorted T cell fraction (not recorded which). These receptors were collected from a male donor with ankylosing spondylitis or in good health (not recorded which).

This clonotype was seen a few times. The V call is TRBV10-3, the J call TRBJ2-7; 7 nucleotides align to TRBD1. CDR1 is ENHRY, CDR2 SYGVKD, per germline. This CDR3 region has 14 residues. After removal of 5 bases from V and 5 bases from J, the junction contained 9 bases not matched to a gene. CDR3 sequence reads: CAISRTGTVDEQYF. In DNA, the CDR3 is TGTGCCATCAGTCGTACCGGGACAGTTGACGAGCAGTACTTC.

A few counts support this clonotype. This chain joins TRBV7-9 and TRBJ2-7; 9 bases are a match to TRBD1. The ends lost 5 bases at V and 2 bases at J; junction bases unmatched: 7. From germline, CDR1 is SEHNR and CDR2 FQNEAQ (reference sequence). The CDR3 has 15 residues. In nucleotides, the CDR3 is TGTGCCAGCAGCCCCAGCGGACAGGGGCCCTACGAGCAGTACTTC. Protein product: CASSPSGQGPYEQYF.

This sequence joins TRBV29-1 and TRBJ2-5; D might be TRBD1 or TRBD2, each matching 5 bases. Germline values: CDR1 SQVTM, CDR2 ANQGSEA. Between the trimmed V and J ends, which lost 6 bases and 2 bases, there was a span of 19 bases. The CDR3 has 15 residues. The CDR3 nucleotides are TGCAGCGTCCGGGGCGGCACAGCAGCACAAGAGACCCAGTACTTC. Translating it yields CSVRGGTAAQETQYF. Full variable domain (outside the CDR3, taken from reference TRBV29-1 and TRBJ2-5): SAVISQKPSRDICQRGTSLTIQCQVDSQVTMMFWYRQQPGQSLTLIATANQGSEATYESGFVIDKFPISRPNLTFSTLTVSNMSPEDSSIYLCSVRGGTAAQETQYFGPGTRLLVL.